One sample yielded the 2 T cell receptor beta chains listed below, sequenced in a study of cytomegalovirus exposure and HLA in healthy donors. It was with 60 Vbeta and 13 Jbeta primers that the PCR ran. TCRdb's copy holds only in-frame clones and misses some; the assay was immunoSEQ multiplex PCR. The sample lists some 120,000 clones, 80% occurring once. Material: PBMCs. Every receptor here comes from a male donor in good health and CMV-seronegative.

This chain connects TRBV30 to TRBJ2-6, with 13 positions matching TRBD2. J gave up 3 bases and V 5 bases, and 1 base lay outside the gene matches. This CDR3 contains 15 residues. Looked up from germline, CDR1 is GTSNPN and CDR2 is SVGIG (reference sequence). The CDR3 protein is CAWGLAGVGANVLTF. CDR3 sequence (DNA): TGTGCCTGGGGACTAGCGGGAGTTGGGGCCAACGTCCTGACTTTC.

In DNA, the CDR3 is TGTGCCAGTAGTTCCGGGACAGGGGGGCAGCCCCAGCATTTT. Residues: CASSSGTGGQPQHF. V usage is TRBV19 and J usage is TRBJ1-5; TRBD1 matches 11 bases. Trimming removed 5 bases from V and 7 bases from J; junction bases left unmatched: 4. The CDR3 is made up of 14 amino acids. Germline assignment: CDR1 LNHDA and CDR2 SQIVND (reference sequence).